Below, one T cell receptor (beta chain) is given with its context. This record belongs to a study of blood T cell repertoires in COVID-19. The protocol was immunoSEQ multiplex PCR, while the TCRdb copy is restricted to in-frame clones and leaves out a portion. The sample holds 300,000 to 400,000 clones, around 89% seen once. CDR3 size: 14 residues. CDR1 SGHTA and CDR2 FQGNSA come from the germline V gene. V was clipped by 2 bases and J by 4 bases, with 9 bases between them. Sequencing used PBMCs or T cells enriched from blood (not recorded which). This sequence joins TRBV7-2 and TRBJ2-1, with D maybe TRBD2 (6 bases). The TCR was taken from a woman aged 18-30 years who had recovered from COVID-19. CDR3 DNA sequence: TGTGCCAGCAGCTTACGACTAGATTACAATGAGCAGTTCTTC. Encoded protein: CASSLRLDYNEQFF.